This TCR beta chain was sequenced for a study of T-cell memory formation after mild COVID-19. This clonotype was observed at least ten times. Antigen specificity is unknown. TCRdb reprocessed the 5' RACE reads via MiXCR and lists one record per CDR3 protein. The table lists 300,000 to 350,000 distinct CDR3 sequences, around an eighth of them singletons. Findings and limits, study-wide: Contracting CD8+ clones were enriched in EMRA, CD4+ mainly in CM and EM. Clonal second-wave expansions that peaked on day 37 had unconfirmed SARS-CoV-2 specificity.

Sequenced: PBMCs or a T cell subset sorted from them (not recorded which). The clonotype comes from a man aged 18 to 29 who had mild COVID-19 (a few samples of this study predate the infection). Cell type and time point are not known.

The CDR3 coding sequence is TGTGCCAGCTCATTACCGGGACCTAAGGAAACCCAGTACTTC. It translates to CASSLPGPKETQYF. The gene calls are TRBV18 and TRBJ2-5; D tentatively fits TRBD1 or TRBD2 (5 bases each). This CDR3 comprises 14 residues. The V gene's germline CDR1 is KGHSH and CDR2 LQKENI. V lost 5 bases and J lost 8, with 18 bases in between. The complete variable domain, with remaining parts taken from reference TRBV18 and TRBJ2-5, reads NAGVMQNPRHLVRRRGQEARLRCSPMKGHSHVYWYRQLPEEGLKFMVYLQKENIIDESGMPKERFSAEFPKEGPSILRIQQVVRGDSAAYFCASSLPGPKETQYFGPGTRLLVL.